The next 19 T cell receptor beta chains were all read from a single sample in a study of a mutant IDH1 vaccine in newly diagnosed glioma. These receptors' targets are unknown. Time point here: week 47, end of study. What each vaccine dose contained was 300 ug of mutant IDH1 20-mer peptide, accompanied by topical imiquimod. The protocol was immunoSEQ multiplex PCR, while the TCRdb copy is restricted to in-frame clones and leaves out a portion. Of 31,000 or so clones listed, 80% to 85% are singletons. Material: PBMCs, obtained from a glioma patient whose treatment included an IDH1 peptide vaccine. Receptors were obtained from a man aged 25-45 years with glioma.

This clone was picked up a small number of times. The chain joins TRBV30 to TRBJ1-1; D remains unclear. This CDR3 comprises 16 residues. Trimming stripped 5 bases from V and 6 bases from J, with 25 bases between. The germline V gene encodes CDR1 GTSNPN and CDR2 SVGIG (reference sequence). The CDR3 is CAWYGVVQLQRPEAFF. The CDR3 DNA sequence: TGTGCCTGGTACGGGGTGGTCCAACTTCAACGACCTGAAGCTTTCTTT.

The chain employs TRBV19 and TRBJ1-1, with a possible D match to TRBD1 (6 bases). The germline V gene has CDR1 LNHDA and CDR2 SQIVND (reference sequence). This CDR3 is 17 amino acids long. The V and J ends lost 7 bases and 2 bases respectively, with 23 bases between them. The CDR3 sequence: CASKGGAGPASNTEAFF. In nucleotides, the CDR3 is TGTGCCAGTAAGGGGGGCGCAGGACCAGCATCCAACACTGAAGCTTTCTTT.

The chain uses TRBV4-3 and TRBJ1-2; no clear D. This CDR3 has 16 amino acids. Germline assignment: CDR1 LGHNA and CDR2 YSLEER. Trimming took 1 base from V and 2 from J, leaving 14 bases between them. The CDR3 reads CASSQGFGRTNYGYTF. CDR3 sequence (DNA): TGCGCCAGCAGCCAAGGATTCGGCAGGACCAACTATGGCTACACCTTC.

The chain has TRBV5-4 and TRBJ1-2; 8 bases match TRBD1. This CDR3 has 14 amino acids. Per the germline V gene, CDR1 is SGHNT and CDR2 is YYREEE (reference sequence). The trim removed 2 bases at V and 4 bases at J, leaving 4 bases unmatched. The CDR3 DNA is TGTGCCAGCAGCTTTCCTACAGGGGGCTATGGCTACACCTTC. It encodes CASSFPTGGYGYTF.

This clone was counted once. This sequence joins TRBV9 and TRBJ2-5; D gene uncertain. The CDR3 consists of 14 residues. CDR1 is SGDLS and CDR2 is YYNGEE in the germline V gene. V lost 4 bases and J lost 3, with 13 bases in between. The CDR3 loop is CASSPNPSEETQYF. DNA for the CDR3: TGTGCCAGCAGCCCAAATCCGAGCGAAGAGACCCAGTACTTC.

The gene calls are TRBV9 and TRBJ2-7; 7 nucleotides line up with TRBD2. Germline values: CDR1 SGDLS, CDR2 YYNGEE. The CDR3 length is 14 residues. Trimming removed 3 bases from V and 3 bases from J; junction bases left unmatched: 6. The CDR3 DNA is TGTGCCAGCAGCGCTGGGGGGGAACACTACGAGCAGTACTTC. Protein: CASSAGGEHYEQYF.

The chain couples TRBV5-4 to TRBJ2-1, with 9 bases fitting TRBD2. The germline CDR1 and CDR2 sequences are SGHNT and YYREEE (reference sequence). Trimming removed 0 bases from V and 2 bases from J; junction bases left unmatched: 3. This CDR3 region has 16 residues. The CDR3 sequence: CASSLAASGAYNEQFF. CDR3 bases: TGTGCCAGCAGCTTGGCCGCTAGCGGGGCCTACAATGAGCAGTTCTTC. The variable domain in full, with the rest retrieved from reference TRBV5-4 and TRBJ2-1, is ETGVTQSPTHLIKTRGQQVTLRCSSQSGHNTVSWYQQALGQGPQFIFQYYREEENGRGNFPPRFSGLQFPNYSSELNVNALELDDSALYLCASSLAASGAYNEQFFGPGTRLTVL.

The CDR3 DNA is TGTGCCAGCAGTCAAAGGGGGCGGGCAGATACGCAGTATTTT. Translation gives CASSQRGRADTQYF. V is TRBV28 and J is TRBJ2-3; 7 positions match TRBD1. V lost 5 bases, J lost 4 bases, and 6 bases stayed unmatched. CDR3 length equals 14 residues. CDR1 and CDR2 (germline): MDHEN, SYDVKM. The whole variable domain, filled in from reference TRBV28 and TRBJ2-3, reads DVKVTQSSRYLVKRTGEKVFLECVQDMDHENMFWYRQDPGLGLRLIYFSYDVKMKEKGDIPEGYSVSREKKERFSLILESASTNQTSMYLCASSQRGRADTQYFGPGTRLTVL.

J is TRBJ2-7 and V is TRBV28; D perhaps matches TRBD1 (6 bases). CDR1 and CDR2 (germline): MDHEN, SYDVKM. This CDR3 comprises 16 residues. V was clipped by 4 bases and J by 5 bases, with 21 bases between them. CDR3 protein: CASSSLTQGRANEQYF. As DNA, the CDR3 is TGTGCCAGCAGTTCCCTAACACAGGGAAGGGCGAACGAGCAGTACTTC. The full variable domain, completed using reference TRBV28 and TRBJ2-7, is DVKVTQSSRYLVKRTGEKVFLECVQDMDHENMFWYRQDPGLGLRLIYFSYDVKMKEKGDIPEGYSVSREKKERFSLILESASTNQTSMYLCASSSLTQGRANEQYFGPGTRLTVT.

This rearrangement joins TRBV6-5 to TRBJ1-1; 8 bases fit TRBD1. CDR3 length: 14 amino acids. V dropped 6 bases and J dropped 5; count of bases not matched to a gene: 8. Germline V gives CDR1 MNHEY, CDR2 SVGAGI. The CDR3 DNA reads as TGTGCCAGCAGACTTGACAGGGGAGCAACTGAAGCTTTCTTT. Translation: CASRLDRGATEAFF.

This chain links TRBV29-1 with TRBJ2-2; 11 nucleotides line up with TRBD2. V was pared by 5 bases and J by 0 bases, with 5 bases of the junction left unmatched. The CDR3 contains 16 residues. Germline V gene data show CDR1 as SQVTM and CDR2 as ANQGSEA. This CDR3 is CSVSNSGRANTGELFF. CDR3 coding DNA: TGCAGCGTTTCGAATAGCGGGAGGGCGAACACCGGGGAGCTGTTTTTT.

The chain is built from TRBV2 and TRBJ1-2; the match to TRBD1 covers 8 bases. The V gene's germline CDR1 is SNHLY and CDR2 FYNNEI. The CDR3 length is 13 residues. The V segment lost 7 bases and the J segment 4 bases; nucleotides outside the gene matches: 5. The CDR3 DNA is TGTGCCAGCAATAACGACAGGGGCTATGGCTACACCTTC. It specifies CASNNDRGYGYTF.

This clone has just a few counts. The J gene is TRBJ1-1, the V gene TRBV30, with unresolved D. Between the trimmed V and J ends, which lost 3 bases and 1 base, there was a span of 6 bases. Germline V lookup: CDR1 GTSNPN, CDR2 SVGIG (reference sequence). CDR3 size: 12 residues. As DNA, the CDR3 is TGTGCCTGGAGGGCGGGGAACACTGAAGCTTTCTTT. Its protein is CAWRAGNTEAFF.

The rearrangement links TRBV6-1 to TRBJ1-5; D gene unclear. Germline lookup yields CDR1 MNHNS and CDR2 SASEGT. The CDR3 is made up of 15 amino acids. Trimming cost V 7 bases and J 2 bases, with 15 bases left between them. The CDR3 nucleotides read TGTGCCAGCAAGCCGAAGGGCGAGGGCAATCAGCCCCAGCATTTT. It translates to CASKPKGEGNQPQHF.

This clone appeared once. CDR3 sequence reads: CASSSTPGGSFNQPQHF. For the CDR3, the DNA is TGTGCCAGCAGCTCAACCCCGGGGGGCTCCTTCAATCAGCCCCAGCATTTT. The chain links TRBV7-9 to TRBJ1-5, with D tentatively TRBD1 (6 bases). The V end lost 4 bases, the J end lost 3 bases, and 19 bases lay between the germline ends. Looked up from germline, CDR1 is SEHNR and CDR2 is FQNEAQ (reference sequence). CDR3 size: 17 residues. The variable domain in full, with the rest retrieved from reference TRBV7-9 and TRBJ1-5, is DTGVSQNPRHKITKRGQNVTFRCDPISEHNRLYWYRQTLGQGPEFLTYFQNEAQLEKSRLLSDRFSAERPKGSFSTLEIQRTEQGDSAMYLCASSSTPGGSFNQPQHFGDGTRLSIL.

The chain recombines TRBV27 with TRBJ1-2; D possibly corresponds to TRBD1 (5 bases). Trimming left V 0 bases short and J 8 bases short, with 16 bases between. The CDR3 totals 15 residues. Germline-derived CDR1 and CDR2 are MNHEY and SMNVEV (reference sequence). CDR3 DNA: TGTGCCAGCAGTTTATCTGATTCAGGGTTTGGCGGCTACACCTTC. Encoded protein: CASSLSDSGFGGYTF.

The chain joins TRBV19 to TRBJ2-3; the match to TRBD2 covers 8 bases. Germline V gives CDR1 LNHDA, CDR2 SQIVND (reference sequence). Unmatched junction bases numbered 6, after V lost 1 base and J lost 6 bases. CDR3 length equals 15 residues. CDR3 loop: CASSIAGGPGDTQYF. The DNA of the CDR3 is TGTGCCAGTAGTATAGCGGGAGGGCCTGGGGATACGCAGTATTTT.

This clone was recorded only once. As DNA, the CDR3 is TGTGCCAGCAGCCACCTGGTTGGAGGGACCTACGAGCAGTACTTC. Amino acid sequence: CASSHLVGGTYEQYF. V usage is TRBV5-4 and J usage is TRBJ2-7; possible D gene TRBD2, 6 bases. Between the trimmed V and J ends, which lost 4 bases and 2 bases, there was a span of 16 bases. Looked up from germline, CDR1 is SGHNT and CDR2 is YYREEE (reference sequence). The CDR3 spans 15 residues.

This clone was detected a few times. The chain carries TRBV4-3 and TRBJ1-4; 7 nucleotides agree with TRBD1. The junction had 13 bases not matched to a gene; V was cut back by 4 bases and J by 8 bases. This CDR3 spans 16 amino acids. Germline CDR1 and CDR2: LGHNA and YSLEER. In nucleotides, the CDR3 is TGCGCCAGCAGCCGACAGGGCCTCTCCTCTGGGGAAAAACTGTTTTTT. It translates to CASSRQGLSSGEKLFF.